This T cell receptor (beta chain) was captured by sequencing in a study of T cells in Graves' hyperthyroidism and ophthalmopathy. Whole-study results and caveats: Ophthalmopathy could be told apart from stable hyperthyroidism with a 13 V-J model.

The authors took PBMCs from roughly 10 ml fresh peripheral blood. In its sample, this clonotype was seen many times. Its target is not known. What was amplified from RNA transcripts were TCR beta CDR3 regions. The HTBI primer set drove a first-round RT-PCR of the TCR CDR3. From the multiplex PCR reads, TCRdb called clonotypes with MiXCR, one entry per CDR3 protein. The table lists 530,000 or so distinct CDR3 sequences, 15% to 20% of them singletons. This CDR3 has 13 amino acids. Germline assignment: CDR1 LGHDT and CDR2 YNNKEL (reference sequence). Trimming removed 3 bases from V and 7 bases from J, with 7 bases in between.

Input material: blood. This TCR was recovered from a woman between 18 and 29 years old with Graves' ophthalmopathy. The V gene is TRBV3-1, the J gene TRBJ1-6; the D is unclear. The CDR3 spells CASSQMLNSPLHF. In nucleotides, the CDR3 is TGTGCCAGCAGCCAGATGCTGAATTCACCCCTCCACTTT.